This T cell receptor (beta chain) came from a study of shared clonotypes between healthy human individuals. Produced via immunoSEQ multiplex PCR; TCRdb's table is partial and in-frame only. The data contain some 2,000,000 clones, roughly 96% of them singletons. The CDR3 runs 14 residues. Deletions cut 0 bases from V and 5 bases from J, with 11 bases between. CDR1 and CDR2 (germline): SGHRS, YFSETQ. This clone showed up just a few times. Its antigen is currently unknown. Study-wide results and caveats: Naive CD4 clonotypes overlapped across a few donors at roughly 5%.

The donors were adults (healthy and HIV-negative) with no recent acute infections or vaccinations. The V call is TRBV5-1, the J call TRBJ1-2; D unclear. The material sequenced was naive CD4+ T cells sorted from blood. This sample's subset: CD45RA+ positively selected. The source of this sequence is a man between 18 and 29 years old in good health. In DNA, the CDR3 is TGCGCCAGCAGCTTGGCGGGTCACGGGTATGGCTACACCTTC. It specifies CASSLAGHGYGYTF. Full variable domain (remainder filled in from reference TRBV5-1 and TRBJ1-2): KAGVTQTPRYLIKTRGQQVTLSCSPISGHRSVSWYQQTPGQGLQFLFEYFSETQRNKGNFPGRFSGRQFSNSRSEMNVSTLELGDSALYLCASSLAGHGYGYTFGSGTRLTVV.